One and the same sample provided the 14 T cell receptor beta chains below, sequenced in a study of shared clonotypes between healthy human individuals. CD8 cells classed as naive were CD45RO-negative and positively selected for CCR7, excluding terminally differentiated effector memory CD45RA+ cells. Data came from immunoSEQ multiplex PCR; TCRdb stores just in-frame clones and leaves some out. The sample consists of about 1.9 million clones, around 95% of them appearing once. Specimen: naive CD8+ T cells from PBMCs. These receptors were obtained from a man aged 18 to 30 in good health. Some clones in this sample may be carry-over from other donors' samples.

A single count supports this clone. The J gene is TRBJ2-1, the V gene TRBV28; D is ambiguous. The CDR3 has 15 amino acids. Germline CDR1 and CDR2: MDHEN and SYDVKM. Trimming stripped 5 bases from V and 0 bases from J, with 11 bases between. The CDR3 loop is CASSPGDNSYNEQFF. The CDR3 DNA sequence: TGTGCCAGCAGTCCCGGAGACAACTCCTACAATGAGCAGTTCTTC.

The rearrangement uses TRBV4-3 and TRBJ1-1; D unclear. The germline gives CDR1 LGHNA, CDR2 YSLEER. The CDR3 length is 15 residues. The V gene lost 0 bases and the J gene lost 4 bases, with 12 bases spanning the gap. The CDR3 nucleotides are TGCGCCAGCAGCCAAGATCAGAGGGCAACCACTGAAGCTTTCTTT. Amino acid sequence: CASSQDQRATTEAFF.

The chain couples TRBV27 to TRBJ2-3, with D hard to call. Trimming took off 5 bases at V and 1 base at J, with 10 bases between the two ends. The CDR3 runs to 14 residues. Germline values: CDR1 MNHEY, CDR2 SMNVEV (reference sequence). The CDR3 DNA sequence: TGTGCCAGCAGTGTGAGAGTGGGCACAGATACGCAGTATTTT. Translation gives CASSVRVGTDTQYF.

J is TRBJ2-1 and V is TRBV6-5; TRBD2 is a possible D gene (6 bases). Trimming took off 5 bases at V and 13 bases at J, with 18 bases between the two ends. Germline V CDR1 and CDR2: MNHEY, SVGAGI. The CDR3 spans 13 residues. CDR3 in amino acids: CASSESSGTSQFF. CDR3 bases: TGTGCCAGCAGTGAGAGTAGCGGTACGAGTCAGTTCTTC.

Here the CDR3 DNA reads TGCGCCAGCAGCTCAACCTTAGGAGGGGGCTACGAGCAGTACTTC. This codes for CASSSTLGGGYEQYF. The V and J genes are TRBV5-1 and TRBJ2-7, with D possibly being TRBD1 or TRBD2 (6 bases each). V gave up 3 bases and J gave up 3 bases, with 16 bases separating them. CDR3 size: 15 residues. Germline V gene lookup returns CDR1 SGHRS and CDR2 YFSETQ.

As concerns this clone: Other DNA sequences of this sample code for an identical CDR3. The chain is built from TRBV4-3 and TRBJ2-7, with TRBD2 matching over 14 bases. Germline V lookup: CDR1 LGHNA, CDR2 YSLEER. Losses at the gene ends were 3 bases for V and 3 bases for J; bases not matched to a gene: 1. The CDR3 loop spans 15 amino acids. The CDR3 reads CASSQGLAGDYEQYF. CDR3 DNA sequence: TGCGCCAGCAGCCAGGGACTAGCGGGAGACTACGAGCAGTACTTC.

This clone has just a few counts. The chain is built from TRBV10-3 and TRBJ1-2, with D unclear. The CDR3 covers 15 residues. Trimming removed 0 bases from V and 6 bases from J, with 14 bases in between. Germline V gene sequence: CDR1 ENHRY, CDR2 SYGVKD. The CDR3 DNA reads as TGTGCCATCAGTGAGTCGAGAGAAACGATCGATGGCTACACCTTC. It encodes CAISESRETIDGYTF.

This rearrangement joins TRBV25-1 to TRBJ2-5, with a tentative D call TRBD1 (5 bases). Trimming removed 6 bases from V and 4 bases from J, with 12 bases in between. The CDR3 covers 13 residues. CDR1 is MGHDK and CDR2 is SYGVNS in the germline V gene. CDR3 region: CASSMWGRETQYF. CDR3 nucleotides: TGTGCCAGCAGCATGTGGGGCAGAGAGACCCAGTACTTC.

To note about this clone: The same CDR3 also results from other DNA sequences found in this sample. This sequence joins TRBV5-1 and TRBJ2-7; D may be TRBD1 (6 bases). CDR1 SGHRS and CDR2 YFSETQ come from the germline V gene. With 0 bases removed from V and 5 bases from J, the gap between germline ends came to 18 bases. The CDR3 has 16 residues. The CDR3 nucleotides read TGCGCCAGCAGCTTGGCACAGGGTCTACCGAGGGACGAGCAGTACTTC. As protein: CASSLAQGLPRDEQYF.

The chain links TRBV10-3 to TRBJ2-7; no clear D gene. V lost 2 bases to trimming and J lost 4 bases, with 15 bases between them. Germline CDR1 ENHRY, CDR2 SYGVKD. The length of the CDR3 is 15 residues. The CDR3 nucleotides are TGTGCCATCAGTGAGGCTTCCGGGCGCACGTACGAGCAGTACTTC. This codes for CAISEASGRTYEQYF.

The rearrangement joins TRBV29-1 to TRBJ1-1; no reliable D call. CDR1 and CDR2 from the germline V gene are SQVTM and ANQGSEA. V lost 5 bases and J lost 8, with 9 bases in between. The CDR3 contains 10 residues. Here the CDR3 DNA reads TGCAGCGTTCGACACGGCGAAGCTTTCTTT. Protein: CSVRHGEAFF.

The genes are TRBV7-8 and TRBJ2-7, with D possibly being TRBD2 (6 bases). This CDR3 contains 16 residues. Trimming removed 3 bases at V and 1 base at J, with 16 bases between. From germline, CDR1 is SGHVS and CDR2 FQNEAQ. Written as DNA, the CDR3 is TGTGCCAGCAGCTTTAACCCGGGAGAGAGTTCCTACGAGCAGTACTTC. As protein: CASSFNPGESSYEQYF. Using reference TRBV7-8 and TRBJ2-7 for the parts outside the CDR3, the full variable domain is GAGVSQSPRYKVAKRGQDVALRCDPISGHVSLFWYQQALGQGPEFLTYFQNEAQLDKSGLPSDRFFAERPEGSVSTLKIQRTQQEDSAVYLCASSFNPGESSYEQYFGPGTRLTVT.

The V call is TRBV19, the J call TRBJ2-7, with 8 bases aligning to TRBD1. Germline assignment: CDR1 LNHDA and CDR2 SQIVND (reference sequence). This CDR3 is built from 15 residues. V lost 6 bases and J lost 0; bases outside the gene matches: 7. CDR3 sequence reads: CASSPTGGSSYEQYF. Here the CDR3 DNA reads TGTGCCAGTAGCCCAACAGGGGGGAGCTCCTACGAGCAGTACTTC.

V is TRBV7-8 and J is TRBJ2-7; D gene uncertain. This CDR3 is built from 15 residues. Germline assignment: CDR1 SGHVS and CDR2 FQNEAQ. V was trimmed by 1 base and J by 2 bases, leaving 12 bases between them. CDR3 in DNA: TGTGCCAGCAGCTTAGAGGTGTCCTACACCTACGAGCAGTACTTC. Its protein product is CASSLEVSYTYEQYF.